Presented here are 2 T cell receptor beta chains from one specimen sequenced in a study of T cells after yellow fever vaccination. Each CDR3 protein is one row after TCRdb ran MiXCR on the 5' RACE reads. The table has 620,000 or so distinct CDR3 sequences, roughly an eighth seen once. This specimen was PBMCs, taken on the day of the yellow fever booster vaccination. Receptors originate from a young man who received the YFV17D yellow fever vaccine.

The chain carries TRBV6-2 or TRBV6-3 and TRBJ1-2; unclear D gene. Germline V gene data show CDR1 as MNHEY and CDR2 as SVGEGT. The CDR3 extends over 12 amino acids. V was pared by 8 bases and J by 4 bases, with 11 bases between. The CDR3, as DNA: TGTGCCAGCGGTTTTACAGTCTATGGCTACACCTTC. Amino acids: CASGFTVYGYTF.

This clonotype has a handful of counts. The CDR3 sequence: CASSLALAGDEYEQYF. CDR3 coding DNA: TGCGCCAGCAGCTTGGCACTAGCGGGAGATGAGTACGAGCAGTACTTC. The chain couples TRBV5-1 to TRBJ2-7; TRBD2 agrees at 11 bases. Germline loops: CDR1 SGHRS, CDR2 YFSETQ. V was pared by 0 bases and J by 4 bases, with 6 bases of the junction left unmatched. This CDR3 has 16 residues.